One and the same sample provided the 16 T cell receptor beta chains below, sequenced in a study of blood T cell repertoires in COVID-19. This table comes from immunoSEQ multiplex PCR, and its TCRdb copy is limited to in-frame clones, with some not included. Among over 250,000 clones listed, 80% to 95% were seen once. Sequenced: PBMCs or T cells enriched from blood (not recorded which). The receptors stem from a woman aged 30 to 39 who had recovered from COVID-19.

The chain carries TRBV4-3 and TRBJ1-2; weak D call: TRBD1 (5 bases). The germline CDR1 and CDR2 sequences are LGHNA and YSLEER. V gave up 3 bases and J gave up 4 bases, with 18 bases separating them. The CDR3 is 16 amino acids. CDR3 region: CASSQDTSPGGYGYTF. In DNA form, the CDR3 reads TGCGCCAGCAGCCAGGACACGTCACCCGGGGGCTATGGCTACACCTTC.

This sequence joins TRBV5-1 and TRBJ2-2; no clear D gene. Germline V gives CDR1 SGHRS, CDR2 YFSETQ. This CDR3 comprises 14 residues. V shed 0 bases and J shed 5 bases, with 8 bases lying between them. CDR3 sequence reads: CASSLELETGELFF. CDR3 DNA sequence: TGCGCCAGCAGCTTGGAATTAGAGACCGGGGAGCTGTTTTTT.

This clone was counted a few times. The chain is built from TRBV28 and TRBJ1-4; 7 bases are a match to TRBD1. Germline CDR1 MDHEN, CDR2 SYDVKM. CDR3 length: 15 amino acids. Germline trimming cut 8 bases from V and 7 bases from J; bases unmatched to any gene: 13. CDR3 bases: TGTGCCAGCGGGAACGTAGGGGGCAGGGGTGAAAAACTGTTTTTT. It is translated as CASGNVGGRGEKLFF. Full variable domain (missing parts from reference TRBV28 and TRBJ1-4): DVKVTQSSRYLVKRTGEKVFLECVQDMDHENMFWYRQDPGLGLRLIYFSYDVKMKEKGDIPEGYSVSREKKERFSLILESASTNQTSMYLCASGNVGGRGEKLFFGSGTQLSVL.

The chain recombines TRBV6-5 with TRBJ1-1; unclear D gene. V lost 8 bases and J 1 base, leaving 17 bases between the germline ends. This CDR3 spans 15 amino acids. Germline CDR1 reads MNHEY; CDR2 reads SVGAGI. CDR3 region: CASCALESRNTEAFF. Written as DNA, the CDR3 is TGTGCCAGCTGCGCCCTTGAAAGTAGGAACACTGAAGCTTTCTTT.

This clone was seen a single time. The gene calls are TRBV4-2 and TRBJ1-2; TRBD1 matches 10 bases. Germline V gene sequence: CDR1 LGHNA, CDR2 YNFKEQ. The V and J ends lost 3 bases and 8 bases, in that order; junction bases with no gene match: 9. This CDR3 contains 15 residues. The DNA for the CDR3 is TGTGCCAGCAGCCACGACAGTGGGACAGGGGACGGCTACACCTTC. As protein: CASSHDSGTGDGYTF.

This clone came up once. The chain joins TRBV6-6 to TRBJ2-4; 10 positions agree with TRBD2. Germline CDR1 is MNHNY and CDR2 is SVGAGI (reference sequence). V lost 6 bases to trimming and J lost 6 bases; unmatched junction nucleotides: 11. This CDR3 is built from 16 residues. CDR3 region: CASRSHLAGVGNIQYF. The CDR3 region has the DNA TGTGCCAGCAGAAGCCATCTAGCGGGAGTTGGAAACATTCAGTACTTC.

J is TRBJ2-2 and V is TRBV15, with TRBD1 matching 7 bases. Per the germline V gene, CDR1 is LNHNV and CDR2 is YYDKDF (reference sequence). Unmatched junction bases numbered 6, after V lost 4 bases and J lost 4 bases. There are 15 residues in the CDR3. The CDR3, as DNA: TGTGCCACCAGCACCGACAGGGCGGGCACCGGGGAGCTGTTTTTT. This codes for CATSTDRAGTGELFF. Combining the CDR3 with reference TRBV15 and TRBJ2-2 gives the whole variable domain DAMVIQNPRYQVTQFGKPVTLSCSQTLNHNVMYWYQQKSSQAPKLLFHYYDKDFNNEADTPDNFQSRRPNTSFCFLDIRSPGLGDTAMYLCATSTDRAGTGELFFGEGSRLTVL.

The chain employs TRBV20-1 and TRBJ2-3; no definite D call. The CDR3 has 11 amino acids. CDR1 is DFQATT, CDR2 SNEGSKA, per germline (reference sequence). V was clipped by 3 bases and J by 3 bases, with 4 bases between them. DNA of the CDR3: TGCAGTGCTAGTCGGACAGATACGCAGTATTTT. Encoded protein: CSASRTDTQYF.

The CDR3 loop is CASSEAVAGGGTGELFF. In DNA form, the CDR3 reads TGTGCCAGCAGTGAAGCGGTCGCGGGAGGTGGCACCGGGGAGCTGTTTTTT. The rearrangement links TRBV2 to TRBJ2-2; 8 bases map to TRBD2. Germline loops: CDR1 SNHLY, CDR2 FYNNEI. After removal of 0 bases from V and 4 bases from J, the junction contained 7 bases not matched to a gene. The CDR3 runs 17 residues.

J is TRBJ2-7 and V is TRBV10-3; 12 bases agree with TRBD2. After removal of 2 bases from V and 6 bases from J, the junction contained 17 bases not matched to a gene. The CDR3 totals 19 residues. Germline CDR1 reads ENHRY; CDR2 reads SYGVKD. DNA of the CDR3: TGTGCCATCAGTGAGGGGGCTAGCGGGAGGGCCTATGAAGGGGGCGAGCAGTACTTC. It translates to CAISEGASGRAYEGGEQYF.

The genes are TRBV29-1 and TRBJ2-7; no clear D. The CDR3 spans 12 residues. Trimming took off 4 bases at V and 4 bases at J, with 11 bases between the two ends. The germline V gene encodes CDR1 SQVTM and CDR2 ANQGSEA. DNA for the CDR3: TGCAGCGTTGCCCTCACAGAATACGAGCAGTACTTC. This codes for CSVALTEYEQYF.

The chain links TRBV28 to TRBJ2-1, with a possible D match to TRBD1 (5 bases). The CDR3 has 13 residues. CDR1 is MDHEN and CDR2 is SYDVKM in the germline V gene. The V and J ends lost 0 bases and 9 bases respectively, with 9 bases between them. In nucleotides, the CDR3 is TGTGCCAGCAGTTTATGGGAGCAGGGTGAGCAGTTCTTC. Its protein product is CASSLWEQGEQFF.

The rearrangement uses TRBV11-2 and TRBJ1-4; tentatively, D is TRBD1 (5 bases). The V end was cut by 6 bases, the J end by 7 bases, with 12 bases between. CDR3 length: 13 residues. CDR1 is SGHAT, CDR2 FQNNGV, per germline. CDR3: CASSRQGSEKLFF. The CDR3 DNA sequence: TGTGCCAGCAGTCGCCAGGGCTCTGAAAAACTGTTTTTT.

This sequence joins TRBV19 and TRBJ2-7, with 10 bases matching TRBD1. Trimming cost V 5 bases and J 4 bases; bases outside gene matches: 2. The CDR3 consists of 13 residues. CDR1 is LNHDA and CDR2 is SQIVND in the germline V gene (reference sequence). For the CDR3, the DNA is TGTGCCAGTAGTTGGGACAGGGGTTACGAGCAGTACTTC. It specifies CASSWDRGYEQYF.

This clone came up a few times. The chain links TRBV21-1 to TRBJ2-7; the table's D call of TRBD2 was not tested on the DNA. TRBV21-1 is reported as a pseudogene. This CDR3 is 15 amino acids long. In DNA, the CDR3 is TGTGCCAGCAGCACACGAGGGACTAGCGGCTACGAGCAGTACTTC. Protein: CASSTRGTSGYEQYF.

V usage is TRBV4-3 and J usage is TRBJ2-7, with D possibly TRBD2 on 7 matching bases. This CDR3 spans 17 amino acids. Germline V gene sequence: CDR1 LGHNA, CDR2 YSLEER. Trimming pared 1 base from V and 3 bases from J, leaving 19 bases between. This CDR3 reads CASSQVWGGDIIYEQYF. In DNA, the CDR3 is TGCGCCAGCAGCCAAGTCTGGGGGGGGGACATTATCTACGAGCAGTACTTC.